A single sample is the source of the 8 T cell receptor beta chains below, sequenced in a study of blood T cell repertoires in COVID-19. Some clones are missing from TCRdb's copy, which holds only in-frame ones; the method was immunoSEQ multiplex PCR. Counted here are 190,000 or so clones, roughly 86% occurring once; the ten biggest clones make up approximately 10%. Sequences were obtained from PBMCs or T cells enriched from blood (not recorded which). The receptors originated from a man in his late teens or twenties with acute COVID-19.

The chain carries TRBV6-5 and TRBJ2-7, with 8 bases identical to TRBD1. J gave up 0 bases and V 5 bases, and 3 bases lay outside the gene matches. CDR1 and CDR2 (germline): MNHEY, SVGAGI. This CDR3 has 14 residues. CDR3 residues: CASSPDRDSYEQYF. CDR3 in DNA: TGTGCCAGCAGTCCGGACAGGGACTCCTACGAGCAGTACTTC.

In its sample, this clone was seen once. The CDR3 protein is CASSTVAAYEQYF. DNA of the CDR3: TGTGCCAGCAGCACCGTTGCGGCCTACGAGCAGTACTTC. The chain couples TRBV5-6 to TRBJ2-7; D is uncertain. Trimming removed 4 bases at V and 2 bases at J, with 10 bases between. Germline values: CDR1 SGHDT, CDR2 YYEEEE. The CDR3 is 13 residues long.

The chain links TRBV27 to TRBJ1-1; TRBD1 agrees at 8 bases. In germline, CDR1 is MNHEY, CDR2 SMNVEV (reference sequence). The CDR3 sequence is 14 residues long. Trimming cost V 5 bases and J 5 bases; bases outside gene matches: 7. CDR3 amino acids: CASSPEHRGTEAFF. CDR3 nucleotides: TGTGCCAGCAGTCCCGAACACAGGGGGACTGAAGCTTTCTTT.

This chain uses TRBV28 with TRBJ2-2, with D possibly matching TRBD2 (6 bases). The V gene's germline CDR1 is MDHEN and CDR2 SYDVKM. The CDR3 is made up of 16 amino acids. V lost 2 bases and J lost 3, with 13 bases in between. The CDR3 sequence: CASSLRGTVYTGELFF. The CDR3 DNA reads TGTGCCAGCAGTTTACGCGGGACGGTCTACACCGGGGAGCTGTTTTTT.

This clone was counted ten times or more. The chain joins TRBV9 to TRBJ2-1; 8 bases line up with TRBD2. V dropped 2 bases and J dropped 4; count of bases not matched to a gene: 5. Germline V CDR1 and CDR2: SGDLS, YYNGEE. The CDR3 spans 15 residues. The CDR3 loop reads CASSVLTSAYNEQFF. The CDR3 DNA sequence: TGTGCCAGCAGCGTCCTGACTAGCGCATACAATGAGCAGTTCTTC.

The CDR3 region has the DNA TGTGCCAGCAGTCCCCCGGGGAGCGGGAGGGCTAATGAGCAGTTCTTC. This codes for CASSPPGSGRANEQFF. The rearrangement joins TRBV6-2 or TRBV6-3 to TRBJ2-1; TRBD2 matches 10 bases. V lost 5 bases, J lost 7 bases, and 11 bases stayed unmatched. CDR3 length: 16 residues. Per the germline V gene, CDR1 is MNHEY and CDR2 is SVGEGT.

V is TRBV7-9 and J is TRBJ1-2; 10 nucleotides agree with TRBD1. This CDR3 is 14 amino acids long. Per germline, CDR1 SEHNR and CDR2 FQNEAQ (reference sequence). V lost 5 bases to trimming and J lost 6 bases; unmatched junction nucleotides: 6. This CDR3 reads CASSLTGQGHGYTF. DNA of the CDR3: TGTGCCAGCAGCCTAACGGGACAGGGGCATGGCTACACCTTC.

CDR3 region: CASSPPGTGGFEQYF. CDR3 bases: TGTGCCAGCAGCCCCCCCGGGACAGGGGGGTTCGAGCAGTACTTC. The chain employs TRBV11-2 and TRBJ2-7; 11 nucleotides agree with TRBD1. This CDR3 has 15 amino acids. In germline, CDR1 is SGHAT, CDR2 FQNNGV. Losses at the gene ends were 5 bases for V and 6 bases for J; bases not matched to a gene: 9.